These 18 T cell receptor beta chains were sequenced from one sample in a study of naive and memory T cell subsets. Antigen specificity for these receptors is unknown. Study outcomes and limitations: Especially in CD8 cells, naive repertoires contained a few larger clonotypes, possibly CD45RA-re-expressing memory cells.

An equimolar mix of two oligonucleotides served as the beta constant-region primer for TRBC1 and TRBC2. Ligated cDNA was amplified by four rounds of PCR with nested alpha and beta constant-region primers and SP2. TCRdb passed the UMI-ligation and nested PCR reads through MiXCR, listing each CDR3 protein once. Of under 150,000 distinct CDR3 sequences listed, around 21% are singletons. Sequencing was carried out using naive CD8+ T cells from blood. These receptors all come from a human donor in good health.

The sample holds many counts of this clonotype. CDR3 nucleotides: TGTGCCAGCAGCTTAGCGCCCGGAGCTGAAGCTTTCTTT. Amino acid sequence: CASSLAPGAEAFF. The V and J genes are TRBV7-6 and TRBJ1-1; no definite D call. The CDR3 loop spans 13 amino acids. Germline V lookup: CDR1 SGHVS, CDR2 FNYEAQ. Deletions cut 0 bases from V and 6 bases from J, with 8 bases between.

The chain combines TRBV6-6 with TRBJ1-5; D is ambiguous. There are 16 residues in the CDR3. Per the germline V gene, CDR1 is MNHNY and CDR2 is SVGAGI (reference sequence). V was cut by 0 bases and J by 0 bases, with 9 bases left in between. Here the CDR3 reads CASSYSIMDSNQPQHF. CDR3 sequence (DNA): TGTGCCAGCAGTTACTCGATTATGGATAGCAATCAGCCCCAGCATTTT.

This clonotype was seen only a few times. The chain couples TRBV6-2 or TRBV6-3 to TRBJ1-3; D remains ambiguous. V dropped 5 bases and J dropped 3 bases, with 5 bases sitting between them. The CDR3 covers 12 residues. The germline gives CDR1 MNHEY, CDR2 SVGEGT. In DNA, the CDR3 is TGTGCCAGCAGTCAGCGTGGAAACACCATATATTTT. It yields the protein CASSQRGNTIYF.

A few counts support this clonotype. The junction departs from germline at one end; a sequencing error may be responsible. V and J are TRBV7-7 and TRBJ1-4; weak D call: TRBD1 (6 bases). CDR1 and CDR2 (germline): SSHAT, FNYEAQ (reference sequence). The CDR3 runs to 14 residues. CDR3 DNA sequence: TGTGCTAGCAGCCAATGGTCAGGGGACGGAAAACTGTTTTTT. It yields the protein CASSQWSGDGKLFF.

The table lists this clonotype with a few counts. The CDR3 DNA reads TGTGCCAGCAGTGATAGGTACAGTCTGGACGAGCAGTACTTC. Its translation is CASSDRYSLDEQYF. The chain is built from TRBV6-1 and TRBJ2-7; D not resolved. Germline lookup yields CDR1 MNHNS and CDR2 SASEGT. Trimming stripped 3 bases from V and 5 bases from J, with 14 bases between. There are 14 residues in the CDR3.

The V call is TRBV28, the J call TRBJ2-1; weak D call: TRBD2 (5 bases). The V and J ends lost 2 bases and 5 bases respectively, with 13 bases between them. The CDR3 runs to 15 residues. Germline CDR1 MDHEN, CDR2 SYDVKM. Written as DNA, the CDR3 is TGTGCCAGCAGTTTAGCGCCTACCGGGGACAATGAGCAGTTCTTC. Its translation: CASSLAPTGDNEQFF.

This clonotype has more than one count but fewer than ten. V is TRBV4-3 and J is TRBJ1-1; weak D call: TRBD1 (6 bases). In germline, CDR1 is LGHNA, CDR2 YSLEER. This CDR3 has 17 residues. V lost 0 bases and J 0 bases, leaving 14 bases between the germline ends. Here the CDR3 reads CASSQEWGAHLNTEAFF. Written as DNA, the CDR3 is TGCGCCAGCAGCCAAGAGTGGGGGGCCCATTTGAACACTGAAGCTTTCTTT.

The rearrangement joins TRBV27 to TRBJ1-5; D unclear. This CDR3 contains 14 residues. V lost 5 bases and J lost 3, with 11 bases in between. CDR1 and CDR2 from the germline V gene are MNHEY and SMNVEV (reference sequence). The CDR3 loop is CASSPSIINQPQHF. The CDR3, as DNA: TGTGCCAGCAGTCCGAGCATAATCAATCAGCCCCAGCATTTT.

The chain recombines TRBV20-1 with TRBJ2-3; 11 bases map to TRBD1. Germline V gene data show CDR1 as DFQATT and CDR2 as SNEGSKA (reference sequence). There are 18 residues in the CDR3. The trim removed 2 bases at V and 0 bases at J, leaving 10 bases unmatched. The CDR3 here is CSARWGTGGSTSTDTQYF. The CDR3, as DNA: TGCAGTGCTAGATGGGGGACAGGGGGTTCCACTAGCACAGATACGCAGTATTTT.

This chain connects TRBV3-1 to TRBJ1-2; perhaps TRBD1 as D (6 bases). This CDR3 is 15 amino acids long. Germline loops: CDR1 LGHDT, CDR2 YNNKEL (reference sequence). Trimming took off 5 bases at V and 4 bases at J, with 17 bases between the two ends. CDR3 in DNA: TGTGCCAGCAGCTTCGAACAGGGTTATACCTATGGCTACACCTTC. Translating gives CASSFEQGYTYGYTF.

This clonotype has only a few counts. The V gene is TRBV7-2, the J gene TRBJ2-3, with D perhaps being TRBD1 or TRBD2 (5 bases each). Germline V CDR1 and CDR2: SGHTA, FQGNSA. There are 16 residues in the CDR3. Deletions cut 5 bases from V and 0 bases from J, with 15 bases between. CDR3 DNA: TGTGCCAGCAGCCCAAGAGTGGGGGAAAGCACAGATACGCAGTATTTT. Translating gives CASSPRVGESTDTQYF.

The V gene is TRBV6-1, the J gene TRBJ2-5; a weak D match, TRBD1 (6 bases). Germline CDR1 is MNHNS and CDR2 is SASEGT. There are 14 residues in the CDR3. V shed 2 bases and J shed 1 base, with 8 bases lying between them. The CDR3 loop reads CASSERGSQETQYF. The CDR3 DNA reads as TGTGCCAGCAGTGAAAGGGGGTCCCAAGAGACCCAGTACTTC.

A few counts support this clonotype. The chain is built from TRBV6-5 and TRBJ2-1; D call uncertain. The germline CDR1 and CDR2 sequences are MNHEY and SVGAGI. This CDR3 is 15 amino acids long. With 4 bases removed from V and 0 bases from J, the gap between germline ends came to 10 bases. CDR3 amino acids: CASSWTPNSYNEQFF. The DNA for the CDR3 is TGTGCCAGCAGTTGGACGCCGAACTCCTACAATGAGCAGTTCTTC.

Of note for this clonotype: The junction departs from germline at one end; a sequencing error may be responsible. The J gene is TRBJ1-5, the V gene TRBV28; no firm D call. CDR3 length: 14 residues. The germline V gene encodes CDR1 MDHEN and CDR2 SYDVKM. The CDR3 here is CTSSSHDHNQPQHF. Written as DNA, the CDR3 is TGTACCAGCAGTTCGCACGACCACAATCAGCCCCAGCATTTT.

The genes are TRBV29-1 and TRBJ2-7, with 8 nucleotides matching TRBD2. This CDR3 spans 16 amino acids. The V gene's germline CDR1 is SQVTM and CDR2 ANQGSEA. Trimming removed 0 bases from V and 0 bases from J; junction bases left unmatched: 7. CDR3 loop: CSVEDTSGKNSYEQYF. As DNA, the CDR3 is TGCAGCGTTGAAGACACTAGCGGAAAGAACTCCTACGAGCAGTACTTC.

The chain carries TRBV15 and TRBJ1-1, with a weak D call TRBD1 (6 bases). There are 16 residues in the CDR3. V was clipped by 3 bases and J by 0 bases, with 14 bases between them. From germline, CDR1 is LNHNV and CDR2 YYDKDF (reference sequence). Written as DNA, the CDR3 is TGTGCCACCAGCAGTGGGACATCCGTCATGAACACTGAAGCTTTCTTT. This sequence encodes CATSSGTSVMNTEAFF. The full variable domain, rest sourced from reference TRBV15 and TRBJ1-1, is DAMVIQNPRYQVTQFGKPVTLSCSQTLNHNVMYWYQQKSSQAPKLLFHYYDKDFNNEADTPDNFQSRRPNTSFCFLDIRSPGLGDTAMYLCATSSGTSVMNTEAFFGQGTRLTVV.

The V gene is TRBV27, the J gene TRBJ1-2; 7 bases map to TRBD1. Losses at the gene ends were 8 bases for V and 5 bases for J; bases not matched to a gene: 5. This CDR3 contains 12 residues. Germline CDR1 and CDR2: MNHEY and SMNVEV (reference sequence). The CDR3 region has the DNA TGTGCCAGCTACAGGGGAGGATATGGCTACACCTTC. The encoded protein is CASYRGGYGYTF.

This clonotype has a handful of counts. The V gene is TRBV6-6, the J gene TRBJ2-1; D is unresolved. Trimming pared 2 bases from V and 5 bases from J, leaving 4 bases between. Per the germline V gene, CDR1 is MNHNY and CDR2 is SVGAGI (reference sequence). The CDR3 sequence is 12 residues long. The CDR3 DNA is TGTGCCAGCAGTTACAAAAACAATGAGCAGTTCTTC. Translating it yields CASSYKNNEQFF.